Described below is a single T cell receptor (beta chain) sequence and its context. Germline CDR1 reads KGHDR; CDR2 reads SFDVKD. V lost 4 bases to trimming and J lost 4 bases, with 9 bases between them. The CDR3 is made up of 13 amino acids. This sample was taken from a study of control samples from healthy donors and cancer patients. The protocol was immunoSEQ multiplex PCR, while the TCRdb copy is restricted to in-frame clones and leaves out a portion. This table holds some 67,000 clones, roughly nine tenths found once. The V gene is TRBV24-1, the J gene TRBJ1-1; D is uncertain. This receptor was obtained from a man in his sixties with lung cancer. Specimen: PBMCs. For the CDR3, the DNA is TGTGCCACCAGTGACGTCCGGGGCACTGAAGCTTTCTTT. This translates into CATSDVRGTEAFF.